The rows below give T cell receptor beta chains drawn from one sample of a study of CD8 T cells in Susac syndrome. Via MiXCR, TCRdb re-called the immunoSEQ multiplex PCR reads, giving one row per CDR3 protein. Of around 200,000 distinct CDR3 sequences listed, 85% to 95% are singletons. Sequencing input: CD4+ T cells from PBMCs. The receptor set was obtained from a human donor in good health. Both conserved end residues are part of each CDR3. D genes are given only for firm matches. Clone size, where shown, is once, few, many, or a class for clones that have expanded.

clone size: .; D gene: TRBD1; J gene: TRBJ1-2; V gene: TRBV3-1; CDR3 DNA: TGTGCCAGCAGCCCTCGGGACAGGGGGAACTATGGCTACACCTTC; CDR3 protein: CASSPRDRGNYGYTF
clone size: .; D gene: TRBD1; J gene: TRBJ1-2; V gene: TRBV29-1; CDR3 DNA: TGCAGCGCTTACAGGGGCTATGGCTACACCTTC; CDR3 protein: CSAYRGYGYTF
clone size: .; D gene: .; J gene: TRBJ2-7; V gene: TRBV6-2/TRBV6-3; CDR3 DNA: TGTGCCAGCAGTGCCGGGGCCTCCTACGAGCAGTACTTC; CDR3 protein: CASSAGASYEQYF
clone size: .; D gene: TRBD1; J gene: TRBJ2-2; V gene: TRBV6-2/TRBV6-3; CDR3 DNA: TGTGCCAGCAGTTACAAAGGGGGCATCGGGGAGCTGTTTTTT; CDR3 protein: CASSYKGGIGELFF
clone size: .; D gene: .; J gene: TRBJ1-3; V gene: TRBV2; CDR3 DNA: TGTGCCAGCAGTGTGTCCGGAAACACCATATATTTT; CDR3 protein: CASSVSGNTIYF
clone size: .; D gene: .; J gene: TRBJ1-1; V gene: TRBV2; CDR3 DNA: TGTGCCAGCAGTGAACTCCAACGGGGTGAAGCTTTCTTT; CDR3 protein: CASSELQRGEAFF
clone size: once; D gene: TRBD2; J gene: TRBJ2-7; V gene: TRBV5-1; CDR3 DNA: TGCGCCAGCAGCTTGGCCAGTGGACTAGCGGGGACGACCTACGAGCAGTACTTC; CDR3 protein: CASSLASGLAGTTYEQYF
clone size: .; D gene: .; J gene: TRBJ2-5; V gene: TRBV3-1; CDR3 DNA: TGCGCCAGCAGCCAGATCCCAAGGGAGACCCAGTACTTC; CDR3 protein: CASSQIPRETQYF
clone size: .; D gene: .; J gene: TRBJ2-4; V gene: TRBV20-1; CDR3 DNA: TGCAGTGCCGCAGACCAGAGCCAAAACATTCAGTACTTC; CDR3 protein: CSAADQSQNIQYF
clone size: .; D gene: .; J gene: TRBJ2-1; V gene: TRBV12-3/TRBV12-4; CDR3 DNA: TGTGCCAGCGCCATTTACAATGAGCAGTTCTTC; CDR3 protein: CASAIYNEQFF
clone size: few; D gene: .; J gene: TRBJ2-1; V gene: TRBV7-7; CDR3 DNA: TGTGCTAGCAGCTTGGGCGGGATCTCCTACAATGAGCAGTTCTTC; CDR3 protein: CASSLGGISYNEQFF
clone size: .; D gene: .; J gene: TRBJ2-5; V gene: TRBV4-3; CDR3 DNA: TGCGCCAGCAGCCAGCTGGGCATGGTTGAGACCCAGTACTTC; CDR3 protein: CASSQLGMVETQYF
clone size: few; D gene: .; J gene: TRBJ2-4; V gene: TRBV7-3; CDR3 DNA: TGTGCCAGCGAAGCCCCCATTCAGTACTTC; CDR3 protein: CASEAPIQYF
clone size: .; D gene: .; J gene: TRBJ1-2; V gene: TRBV28; CDR3 DNA: TGTGCCAGCAGTTCCCCCTCCCGGGGGCGTCTTGGCTACACCTTC; CDR3 protein: CASSSPSRGRLGYTF
clone size: .; D gene: .; J gene: TRBJ2-3; V gene: TRBV20-1; CDR3 DNA: TGCAGTGCCCAACTACAGGGTACAGATACGCAGTATTTT; CDR3 protein: CSAQLQGTDTQYF
clone size: .; D gene: TRBD2; J gene: TRBJ2-2; V gene: TRBV12-3/TRBV12-4; CDR3 DNA: TGTGCCAGCACCCTGCTGCTAGCGGGGAACACCGGGGAGCTGTTTTTT; CDR3 protein: CASTLLLAGNTGELFF